This T cell receptor beta chain was observed in a study of blood T cell repertoires in COVID-19. Study summary: From the United States, Italy and Spain came samples of acute and convalescent COVID-19. The analysed material was cDNA or gDNA that came from T cells, B-cell-depleted T cells, or PBMCs.

Per the study methods: Estimated nucleated cell counts came from reference gene primer amplification. Profiling relied on immunoSEQ multiplex PCR, and the TCRdb table lists in-frame clones only, not all of them. V and J calls and clone size are as listed in that table; D and trimming were resolved from the DNA. Among about 15,000 clones listed, approximately 82% were seen once. V was trimmed by 8 bases and J by 8 bases, leaving 13 bases between them. This CDR3 is 12 amino acids long. Germline assignment: CDR1 SNHLY and CDR2 FYNNEI. This chain links TRBV2 with TRBJ2-1; D ambiguous. The sequencing sample was made of peripheral blood. This TCR was sampled from a woman in her fifties or sixties with active or convalescent COVID-19. The CDR3: CASLKRIDEQFF. The CDR3, as DNA: TGTGCCAGCCTCAAGAGGATCGATGAGCAGTTCTTC.